This T cell receptor (beta chain) was sequenced during a study of blood T cell repertoires in COVID-19. Whole-study context: The origin of the acute and convalescent COVID-19 samples was the United States, Italy and Spain.

Method: immunoSEQ multiplex PCR; TCRdb's copy keeps in-frame clones and lacks some. This sample has about 430,000 clones, with about 88% found just once. V lost 1 base and J lost 11; bases outside the gene matches: 8. This CDR3 has 14 amino acids. CDR1 is SEHNR and CDR2 is FQNEAQ in the germline V gene (reference sequence). Self-reported history from a screening survey and questionnaire set each donor's cohort. The specimen sequenced was PBMCs or T cells enriched from blood (not recorded which). The receptor was isolated from a woman aged 18-29 years who had been exposed to COVID-19. The chain combines TRBV7-9 with TRBJ1-5; 7 bases match TRBD1. DNA for the CDR3: TGTGCCAGCAGCTTAGGAGAGGGGGCTACGTCCCAGCATTTT. Translated, it gives CASSLGEGATSQHF.